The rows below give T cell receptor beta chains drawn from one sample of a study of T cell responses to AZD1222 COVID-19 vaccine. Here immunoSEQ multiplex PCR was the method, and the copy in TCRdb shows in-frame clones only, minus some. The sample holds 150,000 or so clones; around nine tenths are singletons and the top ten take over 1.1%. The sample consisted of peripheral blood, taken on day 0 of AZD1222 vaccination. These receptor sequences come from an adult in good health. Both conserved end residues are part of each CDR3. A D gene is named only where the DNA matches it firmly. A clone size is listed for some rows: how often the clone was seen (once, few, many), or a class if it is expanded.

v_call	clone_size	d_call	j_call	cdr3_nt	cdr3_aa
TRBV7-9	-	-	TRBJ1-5	TGTGCCAGCAGCTTATGGGCAGGGGACGGCAATCAGCCCCAGCATTTT	CASSLWAGDGNQPQHF
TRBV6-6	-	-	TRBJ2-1	TGTGCCAGCACCTACCGGGTGAATGAGCAGTTCTTC	CASTYRVNEQFF
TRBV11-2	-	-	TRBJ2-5	TGTGCCAGCAGCCTAAAGACCCCCTCGGGAGAGACCCAGTACTTC	CASSLKTPSGETQYF
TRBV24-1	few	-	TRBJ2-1	TGTGCCACCAGTGAACGAAGCGCATCCTACAATGAGCAGTTCTTC	CATSERSASYNEQFF
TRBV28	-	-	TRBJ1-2	TGTGCCAGCAGTTACCCGGAGGGGCCCTATGGCTACACCTTC	CASSYPEGPYGYTF
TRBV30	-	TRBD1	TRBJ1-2	TGTGCCTGGAGTGGATATCCGGGACAGGGGACCTATGGCTACACCTTC	CAWSGYPGQGTYGYTF
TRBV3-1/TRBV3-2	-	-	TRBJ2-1	TGTGCCAGCAGCCATAAATTAACCGGGGAGCAGTTCTTC	CASSHKLTGEQFF
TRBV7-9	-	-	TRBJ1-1	TGTGCCAGCAGCTTAGCAATGGGTACCGCCACTGAAGCTTTCTTT	CASSLAMGTATEAFF
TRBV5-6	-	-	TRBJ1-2	TGTGCCAGCAGCTTGGTTCGGCTGAAGGGCTACACCTTC	CASSLVRLKGYTF
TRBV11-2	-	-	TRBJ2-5	TGTGCCAGCAGCCTATGGGCGGAGACCCAGTACTTC	CASSLWAETQYF
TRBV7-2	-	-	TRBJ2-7	TGTGCCAGCAGCAGGGTCAGCTCCTACGAGCAGTACTTC	CASSRVSSYEQYF
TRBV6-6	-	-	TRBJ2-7	TGTGCCAGCACGACACAGGGTAGGAAAAACTACGAGCAGTACTTC	CASTTQGRKNYEQYF
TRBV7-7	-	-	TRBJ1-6	TGTGCCAGCAGCTCCGAGGGATCTGGGTCACCCCTCCACTTT	CASSSEGSGSPLHF
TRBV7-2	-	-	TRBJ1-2	TGTGCCAGCAGCTCGGCGGGTTTGTACTATGGCTACACCTTC	CASSSAGLYYGYTF
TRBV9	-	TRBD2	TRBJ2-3	TGTGCCAGCAGCGTGGCTAGCGGACTCACAGATACGCAGTATTTT	CASSVASGLTDTQYF
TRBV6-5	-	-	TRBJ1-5	TGTGCCAGCAGACAGTATAGCAATCAGCCCCAGCATTTT	CASRQYSNQPQHF
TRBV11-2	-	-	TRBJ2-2	TGTGCCAGCACCGGAACGCAGAGCGACACCGGGGAGCTGTTTTTT	CASTGTQSDTGELFF
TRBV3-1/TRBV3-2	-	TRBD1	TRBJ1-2	TGTGCCAGCAGCCCACAGGGGGATGGCTACACCTTC	CASSPQGDGYTF
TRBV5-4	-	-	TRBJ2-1	TGTGCCTCCAGGGGGGGCGTAAACAATGAGCAGTTCTTC	CASRGGVNNEQFF
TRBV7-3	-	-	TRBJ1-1	TGTGCCAGCAGCTTAACGAAGATGAACACTGAAGCTTTCTTT	CASSLTKMNTEAFF
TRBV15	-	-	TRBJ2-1	TGTGCCACCAGCAGAGACGACAGTACCTACAATGAGCAGTTCTTC	CATSRDDSTYNEQFF
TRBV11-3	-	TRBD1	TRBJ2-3	TGTGCCAGCAGTAGGACCGGGACAGGGGTGGGGGCAGATACGCAGTATTTT	CASSRTGTGVGADTQYF
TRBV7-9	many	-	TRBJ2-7	TGTGCCAGCAGCTTCGGGAACTCCTACGAGCAGTACTTC	CASSFGNSYEQYF
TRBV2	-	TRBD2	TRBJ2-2	TGTGCCAGCAGCGCCCATCCTCCGAGACTAGCGGGAGTCGAAACCGGGGAGCTGTTTTTT	CASSAHPPRLAGVETGELFF
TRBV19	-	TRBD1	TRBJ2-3	TGTGCCATGAGTCGGACAGGGGGAGATACGCAGTATTTT	CAMSRTGGDTQYF
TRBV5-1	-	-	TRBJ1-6	TGCGCCAGCCATGTCGGGACGAAAGTGGATTCACCCCTCCACTTT	CASHVGTKVDSPLHF
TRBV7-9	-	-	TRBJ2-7	TGTGCCAGCAGCACAGGTAGGGGGGACGAGCAGTACTTC	CASSTGRGDEQYF
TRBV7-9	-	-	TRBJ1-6	TGTGCCAGCAGCTTAGAGAGGGATACACCCCTCCACTTT	CASSLERDTPLHF
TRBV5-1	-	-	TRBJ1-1	TGCGCCAGCAGCATATCGACGATGAACACTGAAGCTTTCTTT	CASSISTMNTEAFF
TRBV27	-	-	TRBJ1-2	TGTGCCACCAGAGAATTTCGACAGCACGCCAACTATGGCTACACCTTC	CATREFRQHANYGYTF
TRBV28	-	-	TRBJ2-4	TGTGCCAGCAGCTTGGTGGATAGGGCGGCCAAAAACATTCAGTACTTC	CASSLVDRAAKNIQYF
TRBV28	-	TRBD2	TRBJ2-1	TGTGCCATCGATTCAATGGGGACTAGCGGTTCGGTCAATGAGCAGTTCTTC	CAIDSMGTSGSVNEQFF
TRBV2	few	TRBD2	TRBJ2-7	TGTGCCAGCAGTTACCCCAGCGGGGGGGTCCACGAGCAGTACTTC	CASSYPSGGVHEQYF
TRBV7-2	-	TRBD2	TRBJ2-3	TGTGCCAGCAGGTCCCTAGCGGGGGCAATAGATACGCAGTATTTT	CASRSLAGAIDTQYF
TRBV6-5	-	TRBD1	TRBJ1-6	TGTGCCAGCAGTTACCAGGGGGCGGTCGAACCCCTCCACTTT	CASSYQGAVEPLHF
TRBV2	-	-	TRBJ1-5	TGTGCCACCACGGACAGTCCCTATCAGCCCCAGCATTTT	CATTDSPYQPQHF
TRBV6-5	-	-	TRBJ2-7	TGTGCCAGCAGTTACTCGACCAGGGCTGGCGAGCAGTACTTC	CASSYSTRAGEQYF
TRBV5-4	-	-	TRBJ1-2	TGTGCCAGCAGCTTGGGCGGGGGGAATGGCTACACCTTC	CASSLGGGNGYTF
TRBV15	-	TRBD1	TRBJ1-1	TGTGCCACCAGCGCCCGGATAGGGACAGGGGGACCTAACACTGAAGCTTTCTTT	CATSARIGTGGPNTEAFF
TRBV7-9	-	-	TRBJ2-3	TGTGCCAGCAGCTTTTATATCACAGATACGCAGTATTTT	CASSFYITDTQYF
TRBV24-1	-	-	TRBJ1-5	TGTGCCACCGGGGGGACCACCCTTTCGTTCTTACCAACCAGGGATTGGCCCCAGCATTTT	CATGGTTLSFLPTRDWPQHF
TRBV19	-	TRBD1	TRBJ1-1	TGTGCCAGTAGTGAGCGGACAGGGGCGTACACTGAAGCTTTCTTT	CASSERTGAYTEAFF
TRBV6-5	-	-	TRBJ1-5	TGTGCCACTCAATATGGGCGAGGAGGCCAGCCCCAGCATTTT	CATQYGRGGQPQHF
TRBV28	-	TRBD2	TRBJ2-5	TGTGCCAGCAGGGCGGGAGGCCAAGAGACCCAGTACTTC	CASRAGGQETQYF
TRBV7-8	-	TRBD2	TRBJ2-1	TGTGCCAGCAGCTTACCTCGATTGGGACTAGCGGGAGATACGGGTATTGGCAATGAGCAGTTCTTC	CASSLPRLGLAGDTGIGNEQFF
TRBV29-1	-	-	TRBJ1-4	TGCAGCGTCACCGGGAGGGCAACTAATGAAAAACTGTTTTTT	CSVTGRATNEKLFF
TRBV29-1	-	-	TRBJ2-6	TGCAGCGTTTTACAGGCCAACGTCCTGACTTTC	CSVLQANVLTF
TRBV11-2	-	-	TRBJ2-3	TGTGCCAGCAGCTTAGATCGTCCCATTGGCACAGATACGCAGTATTTT	CASSLDRPIGTDTQYF
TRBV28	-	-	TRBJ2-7	TGTGCCAGCAGAAGTGGCAGGGGGGGGAGACTGGTTATCCACGAGCAGTACTTC	CASRSGRGGRLVIHEQYF
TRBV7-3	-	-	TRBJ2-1	TGTGCCAGCAGCTTAATGTCCGGGTCGGGGTCCTACAATGAGCAGTTCTTC	CASSLMSGSGSYNEQFF
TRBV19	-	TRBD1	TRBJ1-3	TGTGCCAGTAAGATATCGGACAGGGCCATATATTTT	CASKISDRAIYF